Listed here are 21 T cell receptor beta chains from one sample, sequenced in a study of T cell responses to AZD1222 COVID-19 vaccine. TCRdb's copy holds only in-frame clones and misses some; the assay was immunoSEQ multiplex PCR. The repertoire holds roughly 110,000 clones, with roughly nine tenths as singletons. This material consisted of peripheral blood, taken on day 0 of AZD1222 vaccination. These receptors originate from an adult in good health.

This clone was observed a single time. V gene TRBV5-4 combines with J gene TRBJ1-2; 10 nucleotides line up with TRBD1. From germline, CDR1 is SGHNT and CDR2 YYREEE (reference sequence). V was pared by 4 bases and J by 2 bases, with 2 bases of the junction left unmatched. The CDR3 is 14 amino acids. CDR3 region: CASSPGQGNYGYTF. The DNA for the CDR3 is TGTGCCAGCAGCCCGGGACAGGGGAACTATGGCTACACCTTC.

The rearrangement joins TRBV6-1 to TRBJ1-1; the D gene is possibly TRBD1 (6 bases). The CDR3 contains 16 residues. V lost 0 bases and J 1 base, leaving 12 bases between the germline ends. Germline V CDR1 and CDR2: MNHNS, SASEGT. The CDR3 DNA sequence: TGTGCCAGCAGTGAAGCAGCGGGCAGGGGGAACACTGAAGCTTTCTTT. Translation: CASSEAAGRGNTEAFF.

This clone has just one count. The V and J genes are TRBV7-2 and TRBJ1-1; the D gene is possibly TRBD1 (6 bases). This CDR3 comprises 16 residues. Trimming took 2 bases from V and 4 from J, leaving 17 bases between them. Germline CDR1 is SGHTA and CDR2 is FQGNSA. DNA of the CDR3: TGTGCCAGCAGCTTACAGAGTTCAGGGGTGGTCACTGAAGCTTTCTTT. Residues: CASSLQSSGVVTEAFF.

V usage is TRBV5-6 and J usage is TRBJ2-7, with 8 bases fitting TRBD1. The CDR3 runs to 16 residues. With 2 bases clipped from V and 3 bases from J, the junction kept 10 bases outside the gene matches. Per germline, CDR1 SGHDT and CDR2 YYEEEE. CDR3 nucleotide sequence: TGTGCCAGCAGCTTCCCCCGGACAGGGAATGGCTACGAGCAGTACTTC. Translating gives CASSFPRTGNGYEQYF. Full variable domain (outside the CDR3, taken from reference TRBV5-6 and TRBJ2-7): DAGVTQSPTHLIKTRGQQVTLRCSPKSGHDTVSWYQQALGQGPQFIFQYYEEEERQRGNFPDRFSGHQFPNYSSELNVNALLLGDSALYLCASSFPRTGNGYEQYFGPGTRLTVT.

This chain connects TRBV11-2 to TRBJ2-2, with a tentative D call TRBD1 (6 bases). The germline V gene has CDR1 SGHAT and CDR2 FQNNGV. V was cut by 1 base and J by 4 bases, with 22 bases left in between. The CDR3 has 19 residues. CDR3 DNA sequence: TGTGCCAGCAGCTTAGTCATGGGTATAGCAGGGGAACGCACCGGGGAGCTGTTTTTT. Protein product: CASSLVMGIAGERTGELFF.

J is TRBJ1-1 and V is TRBV11-3, with a tentative D call TRBD1 (5 bases). From germline, CDR1 is SGHNT and CDR2 YENEEA. This CDR3 is 14 amino acids long. V lost 4 bases, J lost 5 bases, and 14 bases lay in between. In DNA, the CDR3 is TGTGCCAGCAGCTCCCAGGGCGGTGATACTGAAGCTTTCTTT. This translates into CASSSQGGDTEAFF.

As DNA, the CDR3 is TGTGCCAGCAGCACTGGGACTAGCGGCACCTACGAGCAGTACTTC. Its protein is CASSTGTSGTYEQYF. J is TRBJ2-7 and V is TRBV7-9, with 11 bases fitting TRBD2. The germline gives CDR1 SEHNR, CDR2 FQNEAQ (reference sequence). CDR3 length: 15 residues. V lost 5 bases, J lost 2 bases, and 5 bases stayed unmatched.

The chain couples TRBV7-3 to TRBJ1-2, with 7 bases identical to TRBD1. V lost 2 bases, J lost 8 bases, and 11 bases stayed unmatched. The germline gives CDR1 SGHTA, CDR2 FQGTGA. The CDR3 contains 15 residues. Here the CDR3 reads CASSLSGQLEGGYTF. CDR3 bases: TGTGCCAGCAGCTTATCGGGACAGTTAGAAGGAGGCTACACCTTC.

This chain connects TRBV7-2 to TRBJ2-1, with TRBD2 as a possible D gene (5 bases). The CDR3 totals 15 residues. With 7 bases removed from V and 3 bases from J, the gap between germline ends came to 16 bases. Germline V gene lookup returns CDR1 SGHTA and CDR2 FQGNSA. The CDR3 sequence: CASTVGPGSYNEQFF. For the CDR3, the DNA is TGTGCCAGCACCGTTGGCCCGGGAAGCTACAATGAGCAGTTCTTC. Drawing the rest from reference TRBV7-2 and TRBJ2-1, the complete variable domain is GAGVSQSPSNKVTEKGKDVELRCDPISGHTALYWYRQSLGQGLEFLIYFQGNSAPDKSGLPSDRFSAERTGGSVSTLTIQRTQQEDSAVYLCASTVGPGSYNEQFFGPGTRLTVL.

The chain employs TRBV2 and TRBJ1-3; D may be TRBD1 (5 bases). This CDR3 contains 13 residues. Germline CDR1 and CDR2: SNHLY and FYNNEI. Trimming took off 6 bases at V and 0 bases at J, with 6 bases between the two ends. CDR3 loop: CASRQVSGNTIYF. In DNA form, the CDR3 reads TGTGCCAGCAGACAGGTCTCTGGAAACACCATATATTTT. Complete variable domain (other parts from reference TRBV2 and TRBJ1-3): EPEVTQTPSHQVTQMGQEVILRCVPISNHLYFYWYRQILGQKVEFLVSFYNNEISEKSEIFDDQFSVERPDGSNFTLKIRSTKLEDSAMYFCASRQVSGNTIYFGEGSWLTVV.

The V call is TRBV5-6, the J call TRBJ1-2; D is undetermined. Between the trimmed V and J ends, which lost 2 bases and 4 bases, there was a span of 9 bases. The germline V gene encodes CDR1 SGHDT and CDR2 YYEEEE. The CDR3 has 13 residues. The DNA of the CDR3 is TGTGCCAGCAGCTTAGGTCCTACCTATGGCTACACCTTC. Its translation: CASSLGPTYGYTF. Together with reference TRBV5-6 and TRBJ1-2, the CDR3 gives the full variable domain: DAGVTQSPTHLIKTRGQQVTLRCSPKSGHDTVSWYQQALGQGPQFIFQYYEEEERQRGNFPDRFSGHQFPNYSSELNVNALLLGDSALYLCASSLGPTYGYTFGSGTRLTVV.

The rearrangement links TRBV4-1 to TRBJ2-7, with D perhaps matching TRBD1 (5 bases). Looked up from germline, CDR1 is MGHRA and CDR2 is YSYEKL. This CDR3 region has 19 residues. Deletions cut 2 bases from V and 1 base from J, with 24 bases between. CDR3 DNA sequence: TGCGCCAGCAGCCAATCACAGGTTTTAATCGAGACTGGGTCCTACGAGCAGTACTTC. As protein: CASSQSQVLIETGSYEQYF.

V and J are TRBV30 and TRBJ1-2; tentative D call: TRBD1 (6 bases). With 4 bases removed from V and 2 bases from J, the gap between germline ends came to 11 bases. This CDR3 contains 13 residues. CDR1 and CDR2 (germline): GTSNPN, SVGIG (reference sequence). CDR3 sequence (DNA): TGTGCCTGGACCGGGGGCAGAAACTATGGCTACACCTTC. This translates into CAWTGGRNYGYTF.

This rearrangement joins TRBV13 to TRBJ2-7, with 7 bases matching TRBD1. This CDR3 spans 16 amino acids. Germline loops: CDR1 PRHDT, CDR2 FYEKMQ (reference sequence). With V trimmed by 5 bases and J by 3 bases, 13 bases remained unmatched. CDR3 bases: TGTGCCAGCAGCCAAAAGGGACAGAGACCTTTCTACGAGCAGTACTTC. It is translated as CASSQKGQRPFYEQYF. Based on the CDR3 plus reference TRBV13 and TRBJ2-7, the full variable domain is AAGVIQSPRHLIKEKRETATLKCYPIPRHDTVYWYQQGPGQDPQFLISFYEKMQSDKGSIPDRFSAQQFSDYHSELNMSSLELGDSALYFCASSQKGQRPFYEQYFGPGTRLTVT.

The J gene is TRBJ2-3, the V gene TRBV25-1; D unresolved. The ends were cut back, 4 bases at V and 2 bases at J, with 7 bases in the middle. The CDR3 is 13 residues long. Germline-derived CDR1 and CDR2 are MGHDK and SYGVNS. The CDR3 region has the DNA TGTGCCAGCAGTGTTAGGCACACAGATACGCAGTATTTT. Protein: CASSVRHTDTQYF.

The V call is TRBV4-3, the J call TRBJ1-2; D call uncertain. V lost 4 bases and J lost 3, with 15 bases in between. The germline V gene encodes CDR1 LGHNA and CDR2 YSLEER. This CDR3 contains 15 residues. The CDR3: CASSPSGPVDYGYTF. As DNA, the CDR3 is TGCGCCAGCAGCCCAAGTGGCCCCGTAGACTATGGCTACACCTTC.

The chain couples TRBV6-6 to TRBJ2-7; no definite D call. This CDR3 is built from 16 residues. CDR1 and CDR2 from the germline V gene are MNHNY and SVGAGI (reference sequence). Trimming left V 6 bases short and J 5 bases short, with 23 bases between. CDR3 sequence reads: CASSPSDGILRNEQYF. CDR3 DNA: TGTGCCAGCAGCCCGTCTGATGGTATCCTCCGAAACGAGCAGTACTTC.

The rearrangement uses TRBV10-3 and TRBJ1-5, with D maybe TRBD1 (6 bases). The CDR3 runs to 14 residues. CDR1 ENHRY and CDR2 SYGVKD come from the germline V gene. Trimming stripped 6 bases from V and 4 bases from J, with 13 bases between. The CDR3, as DNA: TGTGCCATCAGGGGAGACAGGCTGAATCAGCCCCAGCATTTT. Translation gives CAIRGDRLNQPQHF.

This chain joins TRBV19 and TRBJ1-3; a possible D gene is TRBD1 (5 bases). The CDR3 runs to 15 residues. From germline, CDR1 is LNHDA and CDR2 SQIVND (reference sequence). V was pared by 8 bases and J by 1 base, with 15 bases between. The CDR3 loop reads CASRFREGSGNTIYF. The CDR3 DNA sequence: TGTGCCAGTCGGTTCAGGGAGGGGTCTGGAAACACCATATATTTT.

The CDR3 DNA sequence: TGTGCCATTGGGGGGCAGAACGTTGAAGCTTTCTTT. It is translated as CAIGGQNVEAFF. This chain joins TRBV10-3 and TRBJ1-1, with D possibly being TRBD1 (6 bases). Germline V lookup: CDR1 ENHRY, CDR2 SYGVKD. This CDR3 is 12 amino acids long. Trimming removed 9 bases from V and 7 bases from J, with 15 bases in between.

This chain connects TRBV19 to TRBJ2-5; possibly TRBD1 or TRBD2 for D (6 bases each). The CDR3 runs 17 residues. V lost 8 bases and J 3 bases, leaving 25 bases between the germline ends. Germline V gene lookup returns CDR1 LNHDA and CDR2 SQIVND (reference sequence). The CDR3 is CASSKITGGSKKETQYF. The CDR3 coding sequence is TGTGCCAGTTCGAAAATCACCGGGGGCAGCAAGAAAGAGACCCAGTACTTC.